Each of the 32 T cell receptor beta chains below was sequenced from the same sample in a study of T cell changes during pregnancy in multiple sclerosis. TCRdb's copy holds only in-frame clones and misses some; the assay was immunoSEQ multiplex PCR. The sample includes 60,000 or so clones, about 88% of them seen just once. The sample here was peripheral blood, taken in the first trimester of pregnancy. The source of these receptors is a female donor with multiple sclerosis, enrolled in a pregnancy study.

The chain uses TRBV29-1 and TRBJ2-5; TRBD2 agrees at 11 bases. V trimming: 4 bases; J trimming: 2 bases; junction bases outside the gene matches: 3. The CDR3 has 14 residues. In germline, CDR1 is SQVTM, CDR2 ANQGSEA. The CDR3 DNA follows: TGCAGCGTTGTAACTAGCGGGAGACAAGAGACCCAGTACTTC. Amino acid sequence: CSVVTSGRQETQYF.

The chain links TRBV20-1 to TRBJ1-1, with no clear D. CDR3 length: 11 residues. The V gene lost 6 bases and the J gene lost 0 bases, with 5 bases spanning the gap. Germline assignment: CDR1 DFQATT and CDR2 SNEGSKA (reference sequence). CDR3 residues: CSAQMNTEAFF. The CDR3 DNA is TGCAGTGCACAGATGAACACTGAAGCTTTCTTT.

This chain uses TRBV7-9 with TRBJ1-1; tentatively, D is TRBD1 (6 bases). This CDR3 contains 12 residues. V dropped 5 bases and J dropped 5 bases, with 9 bases sitting between them. The V gene's germline CDR1 is SEHNR and CDR2 FQNEAQ (reference sequence). CDR3 region: CASSTQGTEAFF. The DNA of the CDR3 is TGTGCCAGCAGCACACAGGGAACTGAAGCTTTCTTT.

This rearrangement joins TRBV7-9 to TRBJ1-2; a possible D gene is TRBD1 (5 bases). This CDR3 spans 13 amino acids. Looked up from germline, CDR1 is SEHNR and CDR2 is FQNEAQ (reference sequence). V lost 5 bases and J 1 base, leaving 8 bases between the germline ends. The CDR3 here is CASSPDNNYGYTF. The DNA of the CDR3 is TGTGCCAGCAGCCCGGACAATAACTATGGCTACACCTTC.

The rearrangement links TRBV7-9 to TRBJ1-5; 7 bases are a match to TRBD1. CDR1 is SEHNR, CDR2 FQNEAQ, per germline (reference sequence). V lost 5 bases, J lost 4 bases, and 5 bases stayed unmatched. CDR3 length equals 14 residues. The CDR3 DNA follows: TGTGCCAGCAGCGCCACGACAGGGAATCAGCCCCAGCATTTT. Translation: CASSATTGNQPQHF.

The V call is TRBV11-2, the J call TRBJ2-1, with 8 bases matching TRBD2. This CDR3 has 16 residues. CDR1 is SGHAT and CDR2 is FQNNGV in the germline V gene. Losses at the gene ends were 5 bases for V and 6 bases for J; bases not matched to a gene: 12. CDR3 loop: CASSPWRGLEFNEQFF. Written as DNA, the CDR3 is TGTGCCAGCAGCCCCTGGCGGGGACTAGAGTTCAATGAGCAGTTCTTC.

This chain links TRBV27 with TRBJ2-1; D possibly corresponds to TRBD2 (5 bases). V was shortened by 6 bases and J by 6 bases, with 18 bases between the two germline ends. The germline CDR1 and CDR2 sequences are MNHEY and SMNVEV (reference sequence). The CDR3 length is 15 residues. The CDR3 region has the DNA TGTGCCAGCAGACCTACTAGTGAGGGCTTCAATGAGCAGTTCTTC. Translating gives CASRPTSEGFNEQFF.

V gene TRBV5-6 combines with J gene TRBJ1-1; D remains unclear. CDR3 length: 17 amino acids. V gave up 4 bases and J gave up 1 base, with 20 bases separating them. Germline V gives CDR1 SGHDT, CDR2 YYEEEE. The CDR3 DNA reads as TGTGCCAGCAGCATTGTTATGCGATTGCGGCAGAACACTGAAGCTTTCTTT. Protein sequence: CASSIVMRLRQNTEAFF.

The chain links TRBV4-3 to TRBJ2-7; 10 bases agree with TRBD1. The CDR3 loop spans 15 amino acids. V lost 1 base to trimming and J lost 6 bases; unmatched junction nucleotides: 6. CDR1 LGHNA and CDR2 YSLEER come from the germline V gene. DNA of the CDR3: TGCGCCAGCAGCCAAGGCCCCGGGACAGGGGTCGAGCAGTACTTC. This translates into CASSQGPGTGVEQYF.

The rearrangement joins TRBV5-6 to TRBJ2-3, with a possible D match to TRBD2 (6 bases). In germline, CDR1 is SGHDT, CDR2 YYEEEE. The CDR3 totals 16 residues. V was shortened by 0 bases and J by 1 base, with 12 bases between the two germline ends. DNA of the CDR3: TGTGCCAGCAGCTTGGGGAGGGATTGGGGCACAGATACGCAGTATTTT. Its translation: CASSLGRDWGTDTQYF.

This chain joins TRBV18 and TRBJ1-5; D is uncertain. Germline assignment: CDR1 KGHSH and CDR2 LQKENI. V was clipped by 6 bases and J by 5 bases, with 14 bases between them. The CDR3 totals 14 residues. CDR3 DNA sequence: TGTGCCAGCTCCAGCCGGGAAGACGATCAGCCCCAGCATTTT. Residues: CASSSREDDQPQHF.

The chain carries TRBV10-1 and TRBJ2-7; 10 bases are a match to TRBD1. The trim removed 4 bases at V and 12 bases at J, leaving 3 bases unmatched. CDR1 and CDR2 from the germline V gene are WNHNN and SYGVQD (reference sequence). This CDR3 contains 11 residues. The CDR3 bases are TGCGCCAGCAGTGGACAGGGGGCGGCGTACTTC. Translating gives CASSGQGAAYF.

The rearrangement joins TRBV5-1 to TRBJ1-1, with TRBD1 matching over 7 bases. V shed 4 bases, J shed 5 bases, and the junction held 2 bases outside the gene matches. This CDR3 has 12 residues. Germline V gives CDR1 SGHRS, CDR2 YFSETQ. For the CDR3, the DNA is TGCGCCAGCAGCCTGGGACAGACTGAAGCTTTCTTT. Amino acids: CASSLGQTEAFF.

This clone was seen only a few times. The chain uses TRBV7-9 and TRBJ1-1; 7 nucleotides match TRBD1. V lost 1 base and J lost 5; bases outside the gene matches: 10. Germline V gene sequence: CDR1 SEHNR, CDR2 FQNEAQ (reference sequence). The CDR3 totals 16 residues. Here the CDR3 reads CASSLEGGVTGTEAFF. The CDR3 DNA sequence: TGTGCCAGCAGCTTAGAAGGGGGCGTCACTGGGACTGAAGCTTTCTTT.

The chain joins TRBV10-3 to TRBJ2-3; TRBD2 matches 13 bases. Germline CDR1 is ENHRY and CDR2 is SYGVKD. This CDR3 region has 20 residues. Trimming at V came to 3 bases and at J to 2 bases, leaving 14 bases not matched to a gene. CDR3 nucleotide sequence: TGTGCCATCAGTGACCCGGGACTAGCGGGAACAACATTTCTCACAGATACGCAGTATTTT. It encodes CAISDPGLAGTTFLTDTQYF.

This chain connects TRBV10-3 to TRBJ1-2; TRBD1 is a possible D gene (5 bases). CDR3 length equals 12 residues. Between the trimmed V and J ends, which lost 8 bases and 5 bases, there was a span of 12 bases. Germline CDR1 and CDR2: ENHRY and SYGVKD. CDR3 in DNA: TGTGCCATCTGGAACAGGATATATGGCTACACCTTC. This gives the protein CAIWNRIYGYTF.

V gene TRBV29-1 combines with J gene TRBJ1-2; D is uncertain. V lost 7 bases, J lost 2 bases, and 14 bases lay in between. The CDR3 sequence is 13 residues long. Germline loops: CDR1 SQVTM, CDR2 ANQGSEA. CDR3 residues: CSDTASGNYGYTF. CDR3 DNA sequence: TGCAGCGATACGGCCTCGGGGAACTATGGCTACACCTTC.

V and J are TRBV5-1 and TRBJ2-3, with TRBD1 matching over 7 bases. Germline V gene data show CDR1 as SGHRS and CDR2 as YFSETQ. V shed 0 bases, J shed 1 base, and the junction held 8 bases outside the gene matches. The CDR3 loop spans 17 amino acids. The CDR3, as DNA: TGCGCCAGCAGCTTGGGAGGGCCCGGGACAGGCACAGATACGCAGTATTTT. This sequence encodes CASSLGGPGTGTDTQYF.

This chain links TRBV29-1 with TRBJ1-2, with D unclear. CDR1 is SQVTM, CDR2 ANQGSEA, per germline. Trimming took 6 bases from V and 4 from J, leaving 12 bases between them. The CDR3 is 12 residues long. The CDR3 loop is CSVETESYGYTF. Written as DNA, the CDR3 is TGCAGCGTGGAAACAGAGAGCTATGGCTACACCTTC.

This clone has only one observation. This chain links TRBV5-5 with TRBJ2-1; 11 nucleotides agree with TRBD2. This CDR3 is 17 amino acids long. Germline V CDR1 and CDR2: SGHKS, YYEKEE (reference sequence). J was trimmed by 4 bases and V by 5 bases; bases with no gene match: 11. In nucleotides, the CDR3 is TGTGCCAGCAGTTCAAGACCGGGACTAGCGGATTACAATGAGCAGTTCTTC. It codes for CASSSRPGLADYNEQFF.

This chain uses TRBV9 with TRBJ2-3, with 9 bases matching TRBD2. CDR1 is SGDLS, CDR2 YYNGEE, per germline. V lost 3 bases to trimming and J lost 0 bases; unmatched junction nucleotides: 11. The CDR3 runs 18 residues. In nucleotides, the CDR3 is TGTGCCAGCAGCGCCCGCGGGGGGGCCGGGATTAGCACAGATACGCAGTATTTT. This translates into CASSARGGAGISTDTQYF.

For the CDR3, the DNA is TGTGCCAGCAGGCAAGGGACTAGCGGGAGAGGGGCGGGGAATGAGCAGTTCTTC. This translates into CASRQGTSGRGAGNEQFF. The V call is TRBV2, the J call TRBJ2-1; 14 nucleotides match TRBD2. This CDR3 spans 18 amino acids. Germline loops: CDR1 SNHLY, CDR2 FYNNEI. Trimming removed 6 bases from V and 7 bases from J; junction bases left unmatched: 14.

Only one count was recorded for this clone. The V gene is TRBV5-6, the J gene TRBJ2-3; D is unresolved. Deletions cut 2 bases from V and 3 bases from J, with 22 bases between. Per the germline V gene, CDR1 is SGHDT and CDR2 is YYEEEE. This CDR3 contains 18 residues. The CDR3 nucleotides read TGTGCCAGCAGCTTTACCCAACCAGCGTCCCGAAGAACAGATACGCAGTATTTT. Translation gives CASSFTQPASRRTDTQYF. Full variable domain (remainder filled in from reference TRBV5-6 and TRBJ2-3): DAGVTQSPTHLIKTRGQQVTLRCSPKSGHDTVSWYQQALGQGPQFIFQYYEEEERQRGNFPDRFSGHQFPNYSSELNVNALLLGDSALYLCASSFTQPASRRTDTQYFGPGTRLTVL.

The DNA of the CDR3 is TGTGCCTGGAGTGGCGGGATTTCCCCGAGGAGTAGCGGGAGGCCCTACGAGCAGTACTTC. It yields the protein CAWSGGISPRSSGRPYEQYF. The chain is built from TRBV30 and TRBJ2-7; 10 bases fit TRBD2. The germline V gene has CDR1 GTSNPN and CDR2 SVGIG (reference sequence). V lost 1 base to trimming and J lost 2 bases; unmatched junction nucleotides: 20. This CDR3 has 20 residues.

The chain has TRBV18 and TRBJ2-7; the match to TRBD1 covers 7 bases. V gave up 5 bases and J gave up 7 bases; unmatched junction bases: 8. Germline CDR1 KGHSH, CDR2 LQKENI. CDR3 length: 13 residues. This chain's CDR3 is CASSSGQKGEQYF. The CDR3 DNA sequence: TGTGCCAGCTCATCGGGACAGAAGGGGGAGCAGTACTTC. The full variable domain, with the rest looked up from reference TRBV18 and TRBJ2-7, is NAGVMQNPRHLVRRRGQEARLRCSPMKGHSHVYWYRQLPEEGLKFMVYLQKENIIDESGMPKERFSAEFPKEGPSILRIQQVVRGDSAAYFCASSSGQKGEQYFGPGTRLTVT.

V usage is TRBV2 and J usage is TRBJ2-5; D possibly corresponds to TRBD2 (5 bases). Germline CDR1 is SNHLY and CDR2 is FYNNEI. The V gene lost 8 bases and the J gene lost 1 base, with 14 bases spanning the gap. The CDR3 is 14 amino acids. CDR3 DNA: TGTGCCAGCTCTGGAGACGGAGGCCAAGAGACCCAGTACTTC. It encodes CASSGDGGQETQYF.

V gene TRBV5-4 combines with J gene TRBJ2-5; 13 positions agree with TRBD2. Germline CDR1 reads SGHNT; CDR2 reads YYREEE (reference sequence). The CDR3 length is 15 residues. V lost 5 bases to trimming and J lost 4 bases; unmatched junction nucleotides: 5. CDR3 nucleotides: TGTGCCAGCAGGACTAGCGGGGGGTTTGGAGAGACCCAGTACTTC. This gives the protein CASRTSGGFGETQYF.

V gene TRBV30 combines with J gene TRBJ2-7, with D perhaps matching TRBD2 (7 bases). The germline V gene has CDR1 GTSNPN and CDR2 SVGIG (reference sequence). This CDR3 spans 12 amino acids. V was pared by 5 bases and J by 7 bases, with 15 bases between. The CDR3, as DNA: TGTGCCTGGTCGAGGGGGGGTAGGGAGCAGTACTTC. It specifies CAWSRGGREQYF.

This clone was seen only once. This chain joins TRBV5-1 and TRBJ1-4; 9 bases map to TRBD1. CDR1 and CDR2 from the germline V gene are SGHRS and YFSETQ. J lost 11 bases, V lost 4 bases, and 15 bases had no gene match. This CDR3 is 16 amino acids long. The CDR3 DNA reads TGCGCCAGCAGCCCCAACACCGGGACAGGGCTGAACAAACTGTTTTTT. Amino acids: CASSPNTGTGLNKLFF.

This sequence joins TRBV11-3 and TRBJ1-6; the D is unclear. Germline CDR1 and CDR2: SGHNT and YENEEA. This CDR3 contains 17 residues. Between the trimmed V and J ends, which lost 2 bases and 0 bases, there was a span of 11 bases. This CDR3 is CASSLILGSSYNSPLHF. The CDR3 nucleotides read TGTGCCAGCAGCTTAATCCTCGGGAGCTCCTATAATTCACCCCTCCACTTT.

V usage is TRBV7-9 and J usage is TRBJ2-7; D ambiguous. Germline CDR1 is SEHNR and CDR2 is FQNEAQ (reference sequence). The CDR3 consists of 11 residues. Trimming shortened V by 7 bases and J by 7 bases, and 11 bases separated the two germline ends. Here the CDR3 reads CASTPGAEQYF. The CDR3 region has the DNA TGTGCCAGCACCCCTGGAGCGGAGCAGTACTTC.

The V and J genes are TRBV7-2 and TRBJ2-1; the D gene is possibly TRBD2 (5 bases). The CDR3 has 17 residues. CDR1 and CDR2 from the germline V gene are SGHTA and FQGNSA. V gave up 5 bases and J gave up 7 bases, with 24 bases separating them. The CDR3 loop reads CASSVPAGRGIRNEQFF. In DNA form, the CDR3 reads TGTGCCAGCAGCGTCCCGGCGGGTAGAGGAATACGGAATGAGCAGTTCTTC.